A selection of T cell receptor beta chains follows, all from one sample in a study of blood T cell repertoires in COVID-19. Assay: immunoSEQ multiplex PCR; the TCRdb copy retains only in-frame clones and omits some. The table has more than 400,000 clones, roughly 87% seen once. The sequenced sample consisted of PBMCs or T cells enriched from blood (not recorded which). The receptors originated from a woman aged 18-29 years who had recovered from COVID-19. Each CDR3 is given with its conserved first and last residue. The D gene is left open where the match is weak. Clone size appears in some rows only: once, few, many, or a class for an expanded clone.

abundance | j_gene | v_gene | d_gene | CDR3nt | CDR3aa
NA | TRBJ2-7 | TRBV2 | NA | TGTGCCAGCACCTGGACTGGGCCCCACGAGCAGTACTTC | CASTWTGPHEQYF
NA | TRBJ1-1 | TRBV6-5 | TRBD1 | TGTGCCAGCGGGACAGGGGGGACTCTTCTTGAAGCTTTCTTT | CASGTGGTLLEAFF
NA | TRBJ2-3 | TRBV3-1/TRBV3-2 | NA | TGTGCCAGCAGCCAAGATAGAAGCACAGATACGCAGTATTTT | CASSQDRSTDTQYF
NA | TRBJ1-2 | TRBV19 | TRBD1 | TGTGCCAGTACGGAGACAGGGACTAGCTATGGCTACACCTTC | CASTETGTSYGYTF
NA | TRBJ2-7 | TRBV28 | TRBD1 | TGTGCCAGCAGTTTGGGACAGGGTAAGAACGAGCAGTACTTC | CASSLGQGKNEQYF
NA | TRBJ2-1 | TRBV6-5 | TRBD1 | TGTGCCAGCAGCTCCGGGACAGAAGTCTACAATGAGCAGTTCTTC | CASSSGTEVYNEQFF
NA | TRBJ2-7 | TRBV5-1 | NA | TGCGCCAGCAGCTTGGCACCGCCTACCTACGAGCAGTACTTC | CASSLAPPTYEQYF
NA | TRBJ1-4 | TRBV4-1 | NA | TGCGCCAGCAGCCAATTCAGAATTAATGAAAAACTGTTTTTT | CASSQFRINEKLFF
NA | TRBJ1-6 | TRBV5-1 | TRBD1 | TGCGCCAGCAGAGGGACAGGGAATTCACCCCTCCACTTT | CASRGTGNSPLHF
NA | TRBJ1-1 | TRBV6-1 | NA | TGTGCCAGCAGTGAAGTGGCAGGGGAAGGCACTGAAGCTTTCTTT | CASSEVAGEGTEAFF
NA | TRBJ1-1 | TRBV29-1 | NA | TGCAGCGTTGATTCCACAGGTGAAGCTTTCTTT | CSVDSTGEAFF
NA | TRBJ1-5 | TRBV6-5 | TRBD1 | TGTGCCAGCAGCCGCACAGGGGACGAGAATCAGCCCCAGCATTTT | CASSRTGDENQPQHF
NA | TRBJ2-7 | TRBV11-2 | TRBD1 | TGTGCCAGCAGCGCCGGACAGGACCCCTACGAGCAGTACTTC | CASSAGQDPYEQYF
once | TRBJ2-7 | TRBV6-5 | NA | TGTGCCAGCAGTTACAGACGTGGGTCAGGGTACGAGCAGTACTTC | CASSYRRGSGYEQYF
NA | TRBJ2-1 | TRBV19 | TRBD2 | TGTGCCAGTAGTATCCGGAGCGGGGGGCTCTTTCGAGAGCAGTTCTTC | CASSIRSGGLFREQFF
once | TRBJ2-7 | TRBV6-5 | TRBD2 | TGTGCCAGCAGTTCCCAGCGGGGGGGCGCCTACGAGCAGTACTTC | CASSSQRGGAYEQYF
NA | TRBJ1-1 | TRBV18 | NA | TGTGCCAGCTCACGGGGAGACACTCCGCCCGAAGCTTTCTTT | CASSRGDTPPEAFF
NA | TRBJ2-3 | TRBV19 | NA | TGTGCCAGTAGTTTCTCCGCCGGGCCGGGGGAGGCAGATACGCAGTATTTT | CASSFSAGPGEADTQYF
NA | TRBJ2-7 | TRBV5-1 | NA | TGCGCCAGCAGCTTGGGTCTAGGTCAGAGACGGCAGTACTTC | CASSLGLGQRRQYF
NA | TRBJ2-3 | TRBV4-1 | NA | TGCGCCAGCAGCCAAGTCGCGGGCATGGATTCAGATACGCAGTATTTT | CASSQVAGMDSDTQYF
NA | TRBJ1-3 | TRBV15 | NA | TGTGCCACCAGCAGAGACACTGGAAACACCATATATTTT | CATSRDTGNTIYF
NA | TRBJ2-3 | TRBV7-2 | TRBD2 | TGTGCCAGCAGCTTAAATGCGGGGGGAACCACAGATACGCAGTATTTT | CASSLNAGGTTDTQYF
NA | TRBJ2-5 | TRBV5-1 | TRBD2 | TGCGCCAGCAGCTTGGCCCTTGGCGGGGGACCTCAAGAGACCCAGTACTTC | CASSLALGGGPQETQYF
NA | TRBJ1-2 | TRBV20-1 | NA | TGCAGTGCCCCGACCGGGTATGGCTACACCTTC | CSAPTGYGYTF
NA | TRBJ1-5 | TRBV4-1 | TRBD1 | TGCGCCAGCAGCCCTTCCGGGACAGGGAATAATCAGCCCCAGCATTTT | CASSPSGTGNNQPQHF
NA | TRBJ2-7 | TRBV27 | TRBD2 | TGTGCCAGCCGGACTAGCGGGGGGCGGAAGCAGTACTTC | CASRTSGGRKQYF
NA | TRBJ1-1 | TRBV28 | TRBD1 | TGTGCCAGCAAGAGAAGGACAGGAGCTTTCTTT | CASKRRTGAFF
NA | TRBJ1-2 | TRBV19 | NA | TGTGCCAGTAGTCAAGCGGCAGAAGCTAACTATGGCTACACCTTC | CASSQAAEANYGYTF
few | TRBJ2-7 | TRBV5-1 | NA | TGCGCCAGCAGCTTGGTAGTATCAGGCCCTGGCGAGCAGTACTTC | CASSLVVSGPGEQYF
NA | TRBJ2-5 | TRBV11-2 | TRBD1 | TGTGCCAGCAGCCCCTGGACAGGGGAGACCCAGTACTTC | CASSPWTGETQYF
once | TRBJ2-6 | TRBV6-5 | NA | TGTGCCACCTCGACGGGACTCTCTGGGGCCAACGTCCTGACTTTC | CATSTGLSGANVLTF
NA | TRBJ2-3 | TRBV15 | TRBD1 | TGTGCCACCAGCACCGGAGTCACAGGGGGCGCGGGCACAGATACGCAGTATTTT | CATSTGVTGGAGTDTQYF
NA | TRBJ2-1 | TRBV7-8 | NA | TGTGCCAGCTCCCGACCCCTGGAGGGTGAGCAGTTCTTC | CASSRPLEGEQFF
NA | TRBJ2-1 | TRBV5-1 | TRBD2 | TGCGCCAGCAGCTTGGCTGAAGGGGGACTAGCGGGGTACAATGAGCAGTTCTTC | CASSLAEGGLAGYNEQFF
NA | TRBJ2-1 | TRBV5-1 | TRBD2 | TGCGCCAGCAGCTTGGCCACGGGACTAGCGGGGGGGCAAGGGAATGAGCAGTTCTTC | CASSLATGLAGGQGNEQFF
NA | TRBJ2-2 | TRBV5-1 | NA | TGCGCCAGCAGCGGCGGGACGCTCACCGGGGAGCTGTTTTTT | CASSGGTLTGELFF
NA | TRBJ2-7 | TRBV29-1 | NA | TGCAGCGTTGGTTCTCGCGGGTCCCCCCACAACGAGCAGTACTTC | CSVGSRGSPHNEQYF
NA | TRBJ1-4 | TRBV19 | NA | TGTGCCAGTAGTTACTACACAGGGTATGCAACTAATGAAAAACTGTTTTTT | CASSYYTGYATNEKLFF
NA | TRBJ2-1 | TRBV2 | TRBD1 | TGTGCCAGCAGCGAAACCGGGACAGGGTACAATGAGCAGTTCTTC | CASSETGTGYNEQFF
NA | TRBJ1-2 | TRBV6-5 | NA | TGTGCCAGCAGCGTCCGGGGGAGCGGCTATGGCTACACCTTC | CASSVRGSGYGYTF
NA | TRBJ1-2 | TRBV28 | TRBD1 | TGTGCCAGCACCGACAGGGGGGACTATGGCTACACCTTC | CASTDRGDYGYTF
NA | TRBJ2-3 | TRBV7-3 | NA | TGTGCCAGCAGTGCGCCCAATACGCAGTATTTT | CASSAPNTQYF
NA | TRBJ2-2 | TRBV7-6 | TRBD1 | TGTGCCAGCGGCACAGGGGGGTACACCGGGGAGCTGTTTTTT | CASGTGGYTGELFF
NA | TRBJ2-2 | TRBV5-5 | TRBD1 | TGTGCCAGCAGCTTGGGACAGGGAATAACCGGGGAGCTGTTTTTT | CASSLGQGITGELFF
NA | TRBJ2-5 | TRBV6-2/TRBV6-3 | NA | TGTGCCAGCAGTTATCGAGCGGTCACCCAAGGGACCCAGTACTTC | CASSYRAVTQGTQYF
NA | TRBJ2-7 | TRBV11-2 | TRBD2 | TGTGCCAGCAGCTTAGATAGTCCTAGCGGGGGAAATTACGAGCAGTACTTC | CASSLDSPSGGNYEQYF
NA | TRBJ1-6 | TRBV12-5 | TRBD1 | TGTGCTAGTGGCCGAACAGGGGGCGATTCACCCCTCCACTTT | CASGRTGGDSPLHF
NA | TRBJ2-1 | TRBV7-2 | NA | TGTGCCAGCAGCTCATTAGCAGGGGAGGGCTATGAGCAGTTCTTC | CASSSLAGEGYEQFF
NA | TRBJ2-1 | TRBV18 | NA | TGTGCCAGCTCACAGGACAACCTTCGGTACAATGAGCAGTTCTTC | CASSQDNLRYNEQFF
NA | TRBJ1-5 | TRBV10-2 | NA | TGCGCCAGCAGTGACCCAGCGGCTAGCAATCAGCCCCAGCATTTT | CASSDPAASNQPQHF
NA | TRBJ1-2 | TRBV30 | TRBD1 | TGTGCCTGGGACAGGGTTGGAGGCTACACCTTC | CAWDRVGGYTF
NA | TRBJ1-1 | TRBV6-5 | NA | TGTGCCAGCACTATGAACACTGAAGCTTTCTTT | CASTMNTEAFF
NA | TRBJ2-5 | TRBV15 | NA | TGTGCCACCAGCTCAGGGCAAGAGACCCAGTACTTC | CATSSGQETQYF
NA | TRBJ2-3 | TRBV7-9 | TRBD2 | TGTGCCAGCAGCTCACTAGCGACTAGCACAGATACGCAGTATTTT | CASSSLATSTDTQYF
NA | TRBJ1-1 | TRBV30 | NA | TGTGCCTGGAGTCCTCAGGCTGTGAACACTGAAGCTTTCTTT | CAWSPQAVNTEAFF